This is a list of T cell receptor beta chains from one sample in a study of blood T cell repertoires in COVID-19. Method: immunoSEQ multiplex PCR; TCRdb's copy keeps in-frame clones and lacks some. The table records under 100,000 clones, around 80% of them present only once. Specimen: peripheral blood. These TCRs come from a woman in her thirties or forties with active or convalescent COVID-19. Both conserved end residues are part of each CDR3. The D gene is left open where the match is weak. The size of a clone is reported for some rows only, either as once, few or many, or as a class for expanded clones.

.,TRBJ2-3,TRBV10-3,TRBD1,CAISADFGGWTGPGTDTQYF,TGTGCCATCAGTGCCGACTTCGGTGGCTGGACAGGGCCCGGGACAGATACGCAGTATTTT
once,TRBJ2-7,TRBV2,TRBD1,CASSESGGSSYEQYF,TGTGCCAGCAGTGAATCAGGGGGTAGCTCCTACGAGCAGTACTTC
.,TRBJ1-1,TRBV5-1,TRBD1,CASSLAARGLEAFF,TGCGCCAGCAGCTTGGCTGCTAGGGGGCTCGAAGCTTTCTTT
.,TRBJ2-7,TRBV5-5,TRBD1,CASSLARGLGVYEQYF,TGTGCCAGCAGCTTGGCCAGGGGGCTGGGAGTTTACGAGCAGTACTTC
.,TRBJ2-7,TRBV5-6,TRBD2,CASSLVAGTYEQYF,TGTGCCAGCAGCTTAGTAGCGGGAACCTACGAGCAGTACTTC
.,TRBJ2-7,TRBV5-6,.,CASSLTNGYEQYF,TGTGCCAGCAGCTTGACTAACGGCTACGAGCAGTACTTC
.,TRBJ1-3,TRBV19,.,CASSTLAGADLFSGNTIYF,TGTGCCAGTAGTACCCTGGCTGGGGCTGACCTCTTCTCTGGAAACACCATATATTTT
.,TRBJ2-7,TRBV21-1,.,CASSRPGLAAGGYEQYF,TGTGCCAGCAGCAGACCGGGACTAGCGGCGGGAGGGTACGAGCAGTACTTC
.,TRBJ2-6,TRBV19,.,CASSIRDINSGANVLTF,TGTGCCAGTAGTATTAGGGACATCAACTCTGGGGCCAACGTCCTGACTTTC
.,TRBJ1-5,TRBV19,.,CASSREGGNQPQHF,TGTGCCAGTAGTAGGGAGGGAGGGAATCAGCCCCAGCATTTT
.,TRBJ2-3,TRBV29-1,TRBD2,CSVEWGGTQYF,TGCAGCGTTGAATGGGGGGGTACGCAGTATTTT
once,TRBJ2-5,TRBV5-4,TRBD2,CASSFGLAGVQETQYF,TGTGCCAGCAGCTTCGGACTAGCGGGAGTACAAGAGACCCAGTACTTC
.,TRBJ2-6,TRBV5-6,TRBD2,CASSLVSSGSAGANVLTF,TGTGCCAGCAGCTTGGTGTCTAGCGGGAGTGCTGGGGCCAACGTCCTGACTTTC
.,TRBJ2-7,TRBV6-6,TRBD2,CASRPSLAGIYEQYF,TGTGCCAGCAGACCCAGCCTAGCGGGAATATACGAGCAGTACTTC
.,TRBJ1-1,TRBV7-3,TRBD1,CASSLKGTVNTEAFF,TGTGCCAGCAGCTTAAAAGGGACAGTGAACACTGAAGCTTTCTTT
.,TRBJ2-7,TRBV5-1,.,CASSLTGSYEQYF,TGCGCCAGCAGCTTAACAGGGTCCTACGAGCAGTACTTC
.,TRBJ1-2,TRBV5-6,.,CASSLILQGRYGYTF,TGTGCCAGCAGCTTGATTCTACAGGGACGTTATGGCTACACCTTC
.,TRBJ1-5,TRBV29-1,.,CSAQNQHGQPQHF,TGCAGCGCGCAAAATCAACATGGTCAGCCCCAGCATTTT
.,TRBJ2-1,TRBV4-2,TRBD2,CASSQEGGLAGGAAYNEQFF,TGTGCCAGCAGCCAAGAAGGGGGGCTAGCGGGAGGGGCCGCATACAATGAGCAGTTCTTC
.,TRBJ1-6,TRBV16,.,CASSQSGGNSPLHF,TGTGCCAGCAGCCAATCGGGCGGGAATTCACCCCTCCACTTT
once,TRBJ2-6,TRBV27,TRBD1,CASSLGLGRGPGANVLTF,TGTGCCAGCAGTTTAGGTTTGGGCAGGGGGCCTGGGGCCAACGTCCTGACTTTC
.,TRBJ1-3,TRBV18,TRBD1,CASSHGQGPGNTIYF,TGTGCCAGCTCACACGGACAGGGCCCAGGAAACACCATATATTTT
.,TRBJ1-4,TRBV29-1,.,CSVEDRGGPDEKLFF,TGCAGCGTTGAAGATCGTGGAGGCCCGGATGAAAAACTGTTTTTT
medium-sized,TRBJ2-7,TRBV7-2,TRBD2,CASSLGRAAEQYF,TGTGCCAGCAGCTTGGGGAGGGCCGCCGAGCAGTACTTC
.,TRBJ2-7,TRBV9,.,CASSVGQEKTYEQYF,TGTGCCAGCAGCGTAGGACAGGAGAAAACCTACGAGCAGTACTTC
.,TRBJ1-2,TRBV7-2,TRBD1,CASSLGGQGMSYGYTF,TGTGCCAGCAGCTTAGGGGGACAGGGGATGAGCTATGGCTACACCTTC
.,TRBJ2-7,TRBV10-3,TRBD1,CAISRSGAGGDEQYF,TGTGCCATCAGTAGATCGGGGGCAGGGGGCGACGAGCAGTACTTC
.,TRBJ2-7,TRBV29-1,.,CSVGDRLYEQYF,TGCAGCGTTGGCGACAGGCTCTACGAGCAGTACTTC
.,TRBJ1-2,TRBV19,.,CASSINTGYTF,TGTGCCAGTAGTATTAACACTGGCTACACCTTC
.,TRBJ1-1,TRBV7-3,.,CASSLEVNTEAFF,TGTGCCAGCAGCTTAGAGGTAAACACTGAAGCTTTCTTT
.,TRBJ2-5,TRBV7-3,.,CASSLGAGGPETQYF,TGTGCCAGCAGCTTGGGCGCCGGGGGGCCGGAGACCCAGTACTTC
.,TRBJ2-7,TRBV19,.,CASSYRSRDEQYF,TGTGCCAGTAGTTACAGGAGCCGAGACGAGCAGTACTTC
.,TRBJ2-6,TRBV7-2,TRBD1,CASSLGQGASGANVLTF,TGTGCCAGCAGCTTAGGACAGGGGGCTTCTGGGGCCAACGTCCTGACTTTC
.,TRBJ1-1,TRBV19,.,CASNPGGGRTNTEAFF,TGTGCCAGTAACCCGGGGGGTGGAAGGACGAACACTGAAGCTTTCTTT
.,TRBJ2-7,TRBV4-2,TRBD2,CASSPTSGSSYEQYF,TGTGCCAGCAGCCCCACTAGCGGGAGCTCCTACGAGCAGTACTTC
.,TRBJ2-4,TRBV3-1/TRBV3-2,TRBD2,CASSQGLAGLAKNIQYF,TGTGCCAGCAGCCAAGGGCTAGCGGGCTTAGCCAAAAACATTCAGTACTTC
.,TRBJ2-3,TRBV27,TRBD1,CASSFWDRQTDTQYF,TGTGCCAGCAGTTTCTGGGACAGGCAGACAGATACGCAGTATTTT
.,TRBJ2-3,TRBV19,TRBD2,CASSIASGPQRDGTDTQYF,TGTGCCAGTAGTATCGCTAGCGGGCCACAGAGGGATGGCACAGATACGCAGTATTTT
.,TRBJ1-6,TRBV5-1,.,CASSLDGRPGDSPLHF,TGCGCCAGCAGCCTAGATGGGAGGCCGGGGGATTCACCCCTCCACTTT
once,TRBJ1-4,TRBV29-1,TRBD1,CSVGRTGGGEKLFF,TGCAGCGTCGGGCGGACAGGGGGGGGCGAAAAACTGTTTTTT
.,TRBJ2-2,TRBV19,.,CASSALKGQGTGELFF,TGTGCCAGTAGTGCCCTGAAGGGGCAAGGAACCGGGGAGCTGTTTTTT
.,TRBJ2-3,TRBV2,TRBD1,CASIGTALSSTDTQYF,TGTGCCAGCATCGGGACAGCCCTTTCTAGCACAGATACGCAGTATTTT
.,TRBJ1-6,TRBV27,TRBD1,CASTINRDSSYNSPLHF,TGTGCCAGCACCATAAACCGGGACAGCTCCTATAATTCACCCCTCCACTTT
.,TRBJ1-2,TRBV18,.,CASSLGQSTNYGYTF,TGTGCCAGCTCACTCGGACAGAGCACTAACTATGGCTACACCTTC
once,TRBJ2-3,TRBV7-9,.,CASSSASPDTQYF,TGTGCCAGCAGCTCGGCTAGCCCGGATACGCAGTATTTT
.,TRBJ1-2,TRBV27,.,CASSLTPGWSSGYTF,TGTGCCAGCAGTTTAACTCCAGGGTGGAGTAGCGGCTACACCTTC
.,TRBJ2-5,TRBV9,.,CASSALGGALETQYF,TGTGCCAGCAGCGCACTCGGAGGAGCACTGGAGACCCAGTACTTC
.,TRBJ1-4,TRBV5-4,TRBD1,CASSLDRVNEKLFF,TGTGCCAGCAGTCTTGACAGGGTCAATGAAAAACTGTTTTTT